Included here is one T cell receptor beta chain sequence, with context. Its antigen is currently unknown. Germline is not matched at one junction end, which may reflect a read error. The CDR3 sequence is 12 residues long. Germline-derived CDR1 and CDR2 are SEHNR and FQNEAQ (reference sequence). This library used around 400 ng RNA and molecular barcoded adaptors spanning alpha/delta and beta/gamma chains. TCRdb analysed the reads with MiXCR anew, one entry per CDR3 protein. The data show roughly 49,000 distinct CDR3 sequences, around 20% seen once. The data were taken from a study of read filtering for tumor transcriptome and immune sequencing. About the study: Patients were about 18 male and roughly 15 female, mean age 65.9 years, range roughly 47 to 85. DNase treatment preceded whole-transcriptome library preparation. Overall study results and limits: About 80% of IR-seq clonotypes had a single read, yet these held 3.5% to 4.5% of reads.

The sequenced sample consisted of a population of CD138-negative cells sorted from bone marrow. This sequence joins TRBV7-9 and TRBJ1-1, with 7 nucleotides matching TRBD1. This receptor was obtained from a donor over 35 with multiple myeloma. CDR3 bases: TGTGCCAGCAGCATGGGACAGAATGGAGCTCTCTTT. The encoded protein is CASSMGQNGALF.